This is a list of T cell receptor beta chains from one sample in a study of CD8 T cells in Susac syndrome. TCRdb re-called the immunoSEQ multiplex PCR reads through MiXCR, storing one row per CDR3 protein. The sample shows more than 95,000 distinct CDR3 sequences, just under 95% of them seen only once. Material: CD4+ T cells from PBMCs. The receptors derive from a human donor with multiple sclerosis. Each CDR3 is given with its conserved first and last residue. D genes are given only for firm matches. Size values are once, few and many counts, or a class for expanded clones, and some rows have none.

clone_size d_call j_call v_call cdr3_aa cdr3_nt
- - TRBJ2-2 TRBV3-1 CASSQRSGRGSTGELFF TGTGCCAGCAGCCAACGTTCCGGTCGAGGGAGCACCGGGGAGCTGTTTTTT
- - TRBJ1-2 TRBV30 CAWNGGVGYTF TGTGCCTGGAACGGAGGTGTGGGGTACACCTTC
- - TRBJ1-5 TRBV6-4 CASIKGQICSKGNQPQHF TGTGCCAGCATCAAGGGGCAGATCTGTAGTAAAGGGAATCAGCCCCAGCATTTT
- TRBD2 TRBJ2-1 TRBV6-2/TRBV6-3 CASSYMRGGYNEQFF TGTGCCAGCAGTTACATGCGGGGGGGATACAATGAGCAGTTCTTC
- - TRBJ1-2 TRBV7-9 CASSPKTGNYGYTF TGTGCCAGCAGCCCGAAGACAGGCAACTATGGCTACACCTTC
- - TRBJ2-5 TRBV7-3 CASSLRGLVVETQYF TGTGCCAGCAGCCTAAGGGGGTTAGTAGTCGAGACCCAGTACTTC
- TRBD1 TRBJ1-1 TRBV24-1 CATSDPRQGRTEAFF TGTGCCACCAGTGATCCTCGACAGGGGAGGACTGAAGCTTTCTTT
- TRBD2 TRBJ2-5 TRBV2 CASRLAEETQYF TGTGCCAGCAGACTAGCGGAAGAGACCCAGTACTTC
- - TRBJ2-5 TRBV29-1 CSVAFGGGRKETQYF TGCAGCGTCGCTTTTGGGGGGGGGCGAAAAGAGACCCAGTACTTC
few TRBD1 TRBJ2-5 TRBV19 CASNRGPQETQYF TGTGCCAGTAACAGGGGACCCCAAGAGACCCAGTACTTC
- - TRBJ1-2 TRBV28 CASSPRDSAYGYTF TGTGCCAGCAGTCCCCGGGACTCCGCCTATGGCTACACCTTC
- - TRBJ1-5 TRBV2 CASSEQERTQHF TGTGCCAGCAGTGAACAAGAAAGGACCCAGCATTTT
- - TRBJ2-5 TRBV30 CAWSVQASLRRETQYF TGTGCCTGGAGTGTACAGGCATCCCTCCGAAGGGAGACCCAGTACTTC
few - TRBJ2-7 TRBV5-1 CASSLTDYEQYF TGCGCCAGCAGCTTGACGGACTACGAGCAGTACTTC
- - TRBJ2-1 TRBV2 CASSERDEQFF TGTGCCAGCAGTGAGCGGGACGAGCAGTTCTTC
- - TRBJ2-7 TRBV7-9 CASSQTSDEQYF TGTGCCAGCAGCCAGACTAGTGACGAGCAGTACTTC
- TRBD2 TRBJ2-3 TRBV19 CASSRPGEGPDTQYF TGTGCCAGTAGTCGGCCGGGGGAGGGTCCAGATACGCAGTATTTT
once - TRBJ2-1 TRBV29-1 CSGEKGPYNEQFF TGCAGCGGCGAAAAGGGCCCCTACAATGAGCAGTTCTTC
- - TRBJ2-7 TRBV11-2 CASSLVIRSGSREQYF TGTGCCAGCAGCTTAGTAATTCGGTCAGGCAGCCGGGAGCAGTACTTC
- - TRBJ2-1 TRBV2 CASTAGVVSYNEQFF TGTGCCAGCACCGCAGGGGTGGTCTCCTACAATGAGCAGTTCTTC
- TRBD1 TRBJ1-3 TRBV19 CASSPSRGQGADTIYF TGTGCCAGTAGCCCCTCCCGAGGACAGGGGGCCGACACCATATATTTT
- - TRBJ1-5 TRBV4-3 CASSQSLDQPQHF TGCGCCAGCAGCCAGTCTCTCGATCAGCCCCAGCATTTT
- TRBD1 TRBJ1-2 TRBV7-3 CASSSRRAGGRGYTF TGTGCCAGCAGCTCACGCCGGGCAGGGGGTCGTGGCTACACCTTC
- - TRBJ1-5 TRBV3-1 CASSQDVGGGQPQHF TGTGCCAGCAGCCAAGATGTCGGGGGAGGTCAGCCCCAGCATTTT
- - TRBJ1-5 TRBV2 CASTESGPQHF TGTGCCAGCACCGAGTCAGGGCCCCAGCATTTT
- - TRBJ1-2 TRBV2 CASSEFEGMSSYTF TGTGCCAGCAGTGAATTTGAGGGAATGTCCTCCTACACCTTC
- - TRBJ2-1 TRBV6-2/TRBV6-3 CASTDLATEQFF TGTGCCAGCACCGATCTGGCGACTGAGCAGTTCTTC
once TRBD2 TRBJ2-1 TRBV20-1 CSAPPLAGDYNEQFF TGCAGTGCTCCCCCTCTAGCGGGGGACTACAATGAGCAGTTCTTC
- - TRBJ1-2 TRBV6-6 CASSHGSPANYGYTF TGTGCCAGCAGCCATGGCAGCCCTGCTAACTATGGCTACACCTTC
once - TRBJ1-2 TRBV30 CAWSVGYGYTF TGTGCCTGGAGTGTAGGGTATGGCTACACCTTC
- TRBD1 TRBJ1-1 TRBV5-1 CASNRQGSMNTEAFF TGCGCCAGCAACAGACAGGGCTCCATGAACACTGAAGCTTTCTTT
- - TRBJ1-6 TRBV29-1 CSVKTEPNSPLHF TGCAGCGTTAAGACAGAACCAAATTCACCCCTCCACTTT
- - TRBJ1-1 TRBV5-1 CASSPSVGTEEAFF TGCGCCAGCAGCCCGAGCGTTGGGACGGAGGAAGCTTTCTTT
- - TRBJ1-2 TRBV3-1 CASSPFGRDGYTF TGTGCCAGCAGCCCTTTCGGGAGGGATGGCTACACCTTC
- TRBD1 TRBJ1-1 TRBV27 CASNTGQGYTEAFF TGTGCCAGCAACACGGGACAGGGGTACACTGAAGCTTTCTTT
- - TRBJ2-7 TRBV20-1 CSAGGLSASYEQYF TGCAGTGCTGGAGGACTGTCGGCCTCCTACGAGCAGTACTTC
- - TRBJ1-4 TRBV29-1 CSVELAANNEKLFF TGCAGCGTTGAATTAGCGGCCAATAATGAAAAACTGTTTTTT
- - TRBJ1-5 TRBV30 CAWSDGFGNQPQHF TGTGCCTGGAGTGACGGGTTCGGCAATCAGCCCCAGCATTTT
few - TRBJ1-3 TRBV30 CAWSSENTIYF TGTGCCTGGAGCTCTGAAAACACCATATATTTT
- TRBD1 TRBJ1-1 TRBV2 CASSIGQGRSEAFF TGTGCCAGCAGTATAGGACAGGGGCGGTCTGAAGCTTTCTTT
- - TRBJ1-4 TRBV3-1 CASSQRWGRANEKLFF TGTGCCAGCAGCCAGCGTTGGGGTAGGGCTAATGAAAAACTGTTTTTT
- - TRBJ2-2 TRBV2 CASSVFGYTGELFF TGTGCCAGCAGTGTGTTCGGATACACCGGGGAGCTGTTTTTT
- - TRBJ2-2 TRBV7-9 CASSPAVNTGELFF TGTGCCAGCAGCCCAGCAGTGAACACCGGGGAGCTGTTTTTT
- TRBD1 TRBJ2-1 TRBV6-6 CASSYNRGHNEQFF TGTGCCAGCAGTTATAACAGGGGACACAATGAGCAGTTCTTC
- TRBD2 TRBJ2-1 TRBV7-3 CASRPSGGADNEQFF TGTGCCAGCAGACCCAGCGGGGGGGCTGATAATGAGCAGTTCTTC
- - TRBJ2-3 TRBV28 CASSLGGLGTDTQYF TGTGCCAGCAGTTTGGGGGGGCTCGGCACAGATACGCAGTATTTT
- TRBD2 TRBJ2-7 TRBV7-2 CASSLGLAAPYEQYF TGTGCCAGCAGCTTAGGACTAGCGGCACCCTACGAGCAGTACTTC
- - TRBJ2-2 TRBV2 CASSPQTVAGELFF TGTGCCAGCAGTCCTCAGACAGTTGCCGGGGAGCTGTTTTTT
- TRBD1 TRBJ2-4 TRBV6-1 CASSTLTGGDLYIQYF TGTGCCAGCAGTACCTTGACAGGGGGTGATTTATACATTCAGTACTTC
- - TRBJ1-1 TRBV12-3/TRBV12-4 CASSTSGTDTEAFF TGTGCCAGCAGCACCTCGGGAACGGACACTGAAGCTTTCTTT
- - TRBJ1-3 TRBV27 CASSRGGGSGNTIYF TGTGCCAGCAGTCGAGGGGGAGGCTCTGGAAACACCATATATTTT
- TRBD2 TRBJ2-1 TRBV10-3 CAISATIAGDYNEQFF TGTGCCATCAGTGCAACAATAGCGGGGGACTACAATGAGCAGTTCTTC
- - TRBJ1-1 TRBV5-4 CASSLGGHLNTEAFF TGTGCCAGCAGCTTGGGGGGACACCTGAACACTGAAGCTTTCTTT
- - TRBJ2-7 TRBV9 CASSPRTGTYEQYF TGTGCCAGCAGCCCCAGGACGGGAACCTACGAGCAGTACTTC
- TRBD2 TRBJ2-3 TRBV5-1 CASSLGHLRGTWREGTDTQYF TGCGCCAGCAGCTTGGGACATCTGCGGGGGACTTGGAGGGAAGGCACAGATACGCAGTATTTT
- - TRBJ1-2 TRBV28 CASSPTPRGTYGYTF TGTGCCAGCAGTCCTACCCCGAGAGGAACTTATGGCTACACCTTC
- - TRBJ1-2 TRBV28 CASHRNPGLVYGYTF TGTGCCAGCCACCGAAATCCGGGACTTGTTTATGGCTACACCTTC